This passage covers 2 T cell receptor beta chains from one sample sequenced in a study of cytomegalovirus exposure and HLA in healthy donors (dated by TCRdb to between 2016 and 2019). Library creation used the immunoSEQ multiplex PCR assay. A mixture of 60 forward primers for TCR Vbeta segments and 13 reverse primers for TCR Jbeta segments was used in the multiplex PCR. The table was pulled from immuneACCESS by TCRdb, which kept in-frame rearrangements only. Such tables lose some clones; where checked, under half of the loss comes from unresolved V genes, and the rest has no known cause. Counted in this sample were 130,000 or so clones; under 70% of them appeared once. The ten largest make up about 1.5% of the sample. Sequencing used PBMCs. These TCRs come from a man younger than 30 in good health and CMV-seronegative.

CDR3 DNA sequence: TGTGCCATCAGTGCACGCCAGGGCGGGGAGCTGTTTTTT. Its translation: CAISARQGGELFF. The chain is built from TRBV10-3 and TRBJ2-2; tentative D call: TRBD1 (5 bases). CDR3 length: 13 amino acids. Between the trimmed V and J ends, which lost 4 bases and 7 bases, there was a span of 10 bases. Per the germline V gene, CDR1 is ENHRY and CDR2 is SYGVKD.

CDR3 sequence: CASRKRADYYEQYF. In DNA, the CDR3 is TGTGCCAGCAGAAAACGGGCTGACTACTACGAGCAGTACTTC. The V call is TRBV6-5, the J call TRBJ2-7, with a weak D call TRBD2 (5 bases). Per germline, CDR1 MNHEY and CDR2 SVGAGI. V was cut by 6 bases and J by 3 bases, with 15 bases left in between. The CDR3 is 14 amino acids.